Each of the 18 T cell receptor beta chains below was sequenced from the same sample in a study of blood T cell repertoires in COVID-19. Generated by immunoSEQ multiplex PCR, the TCRdb table keeps only in-frame clones and is missing some. Found here are about 260,000 clones, 75% to 90% of them singletons; the top ten hold 1.5% to 2%. Sequences were obtained from peripheral blood. The receptors were gathered from a man aged 30 to 45 with active or convalescent COVID-19.

The chain recombines TRBV6-4 with TRBJ1-2, with 9 bases aligning to TRBD1. The CDR3 runs 13 residues. In germline, CDR1 is MRHNA, CDR2 SNTAGT. Trimming took 6 bases from V and 7 from J; bases not matched to a gene: 6. The chain's CDR3 is CASSGTGRSGYTF. The CDR3, as DNA: TGTGCCAGCAGCGGGACAGGGAGGAGTGGCTACACCTTC.

The CDR3 spells CASSTTLNRGQGEQFF. CDR3 coding DNA: TGTGCCAGCAGCACAACCCTAAACAGGGGTCAGGGTGAGCAGTTCTTC. The chain joins TRBV21-1 to TRBJ2-1; TRBD1 reflects the table's D call only, with no check against the DNA. TRBV21-1 is assigned pseudogene status. This CDR3 contains 16 residues.

The chain recombines TRBV5-4 with TRBJ1-5, with a tentative D call TRBD1 (5 bases). The CDR3 totals 13 residues. Germline CDR1 SGHNT, CDR2 YYREEE (reference sequence). Trimming cost V 4 bases and J 6 bases, with 11 bases left between them. The CDR3 is CASSPPGGQPQHF. In nucleotides, the CDR3 is TGTGCCAGCAGCCCCCCGGGGGGTCAGCCCCAGCATTTT.

The V and J genes are TRBV18 and TRBJ1-2; D possibly corresponds to TRBD1 (5 bases). Trimming left V 2 bases short and J 7 bases short, with 11 bases between. The germline CDR1 and CDR2 sequences are KGHSH and LQKENI. The CDR3 extends over 13 amino acids. CDR3 in DNA: TGTGCCAGCTCACCAGACCGGGGGACTGGCTACACCTTC. Protein: CASSPDRGTGYTF.

The V gene is TRBV2, the J gene TRBJ1-4, with D possibly TRBD1 on 6 matching bases. The CDR3 consists of 14 residues. CDR1 and CDR2 (germline): SNHLY, FYNNEI. Trimming pared 5 bases from V and 6 bases from J, leaving 13 bases between. CDR3 nucleotides: TGTGCCAGCAGTCTCCGACAGGTCGATGAAAAACTGTTTTTT. Amino acid sequence: CASSLRQVDEKLFF.

The chain carries TRBV18 and TRBJ2-1; D is unclear. V dropped 3 bases and J dropped 2 bases, with 11 bases sitting between them. Germline V gives CDR1 KGHSH, CDR2 LQKENI. The CDR3 is 15 amino acids. The CDR3 DNA reads TGTGCCAGCTCACCGGGCCAGGATCCCTACAATGAGCAGTTCTTC. Amino acids: CASSPGQDPYNEQFF.

This clone turned up a few times. The chain links TRBV2 to TRBJ2-2; 12 nucleotides match TRBD2. From germline, CDR1 is SNHLY and CDR2 FYNNEI. The CDR3 loop spans 17 amino acids. V trimming: 6 bases; J trimming: 6 bases; junction bases outside the gene matches: 11. CDR3 protein: CASSLTVSSGGAGELFF. For the CDR3, the DNA is TGTGCCAGCAGCCTAACGGTGTCTAGCGGGGGGGCCGGGGAGCTGTTTTTT. The entire variable domain, with the rest obtained from reference TRBV2 and TRBJ2-2, is as follows: EPEVTQTPSHQVTQMGQEVILRCVPISNHLYFYWYRQILGQKVEFLVSFYNNEISEKSEIFDDQFSVERPDGSNFTLKIRSTKLEDSAMYFCASSLTVSSGGAGELFFGEGSRLTVL.

The J gene is TRBJ1-5, the V gene TRBV19; D remains ambiguous. Germline CDR1 LNHDA, CDR2 SQIVND (reference sequence). This CDR3 region has 14 residues. V was pared by 2 bases and J by 6 bases, with 11 bases between. CDR3 loop: CASSIWGGSQPQHF. The CDR3 nucleotides are TGTGCCAGTAGTATATGGGGAGGGAGTCAGCCCCAGCATTTT.

The chain couples TRBV19 to TRBJ1-4; TRBD1 aligns across 8 bases. Unmatched junction bases numbered 9, after V lost 9 bases and J lost 0 bases. The CDR3 covers 16 residues. In germline, CDR1 is LNHDA, CDR2 SQIVND (reference sequence). In nucleotides, the CDR3 is TGTGCCAGCCAGGCTCCGGGACAGGCAACTAATGAAAAACTGTTTTTT. Residues: CASQAPGQATNEKLFF.

This clone was seen once. The chain links TRBV15 to TRBJ2-3; D might be TRBD2 (7 bases). The germline CDR1 and CDR2 sequences are LNHNV and YYDKDF (reference sequence). The V gene lost 2 bases and the J gene lost 1 base, with 16 bases spanning the gap. The CDR3 sequence is 17 residues long. The CDR3 nucleotides are TGTGCCACCAGCAGACCTCGGGGGCTAGCGGGCACAGATACGCAGTATTTT. This sequence encodes CATSRPRGLAGTDTQYF.

V is TRBV11-2 and J is TRBJ1-2, with 10 positions matching TRBD1. The J segment lost 5 bases and the V segment lost 5 bases, leaving 8 bases of the junction unmatched. Germline V CDR1 and CDR2: SGHAT, FQNNGV. The CDR3 covers 15 residues. Here the CDR3 reads CASSRIGTGAYGYTF. For the CDR3, the DNA is TGTGCCAGCAGCCGGATCGGGACAGGGGCATATGGCTACACCTTC.

The V gene is TRBV6-1, the J gene TRBJ2-3; 8 bases are a match to TRBD1. Trimming at V came to 0 bases and at J to 3 bases, leaving 23 bases not matched to a gene. The CDR3 extends over 22 amino acids. Germline V gene lookup returns CDR1 MNHNS and CDR2 SASEGT. The CDR3 reads CASSEARRVGQAQTAGTDTQYF. The CDR3 bases are TGTGCCAGCAGTGAAGCGCGTCGGGTGGGACAGGCACAAACCGCTGGTACAGATACGCAGTATTTT.

The CDR3 here is CASSSGTGFEQYF. DNA of the CDR3: TGTGCCAGTAGCTCCGGGACAGGGTTCGAGCAGTACTTC. V usage is TRBV19 and J usage is TRBJ2-7; 9 positions agree with TRBD1. CDR3 length equals 13 residues. The trim removed 6 bases at V and 6 bases at J, leaving 6 bases unmatched. From germline, CDR1 is LNHDA and CDR2 SQIVND (reference sequence).

The rearrangement joins TRBV7-9 to TRBJ2-3; 12 nucleotides line up with TRBD2. With V trimmed by 2 bases and J by 3 bases, 6 bases remained unmatched. The germline gives CDR1 SEHNR, CDR2 FQNEAQ (reference sequence). The CDR3 sequence is 17 residues long. The CDR3 region is CASSLSGLAGTTDTQYF. The CDR3 DNA follows: TGTGCCAGCAGCTTATCCGGACTAGCGGGGACTACAGATACGCAGTATTTT.

The chain links TRBV15 to TRBJ2-1; D not resolved. Looked up from germline, CDR1 is LNHNV and CDR2 is YYDKDF (reference sequence). Trimming left V 1 base short and J 0 bases short, with 10 bases between. CDR3 length: 16 residues. The CDR3 DNA sequence: TGTGCCACCAGCAGAGCTGACTCGAGCTCCTACAATGAGCAGTTCTTC. It encodes CATSRADSSSYNEQFF.

This CDR3 reads CASSMGAAPEYEQYF. In DNA form, the CDR3 reads TGTGCCAGTAGTATGGGGGCAGCACCCGAATACGAGCAGTACTTC. V usage is TRBV19 and J usage is TRBJ2-7, with D possibly TRBD1 on 6 matching bases. The germline V and J ends were trimmed by 3 bases and 4 bases, with 16 bases remaining between them. Germline loops: CDR1 LNHDA, CDR2 SQIVND (reference sequence). This CDR3 has 15 amino acids.

The chain couples TRBV6-5 to TRBJ1-2; possibly TRBD1 for D (5 bases). The V and J ends lost 4 bases and 3 bases respectively, with 9 bases between them. The CDR3 length is 13 residues. Germline CDR1 reads MNHEY; CDR2 reads SVGAGI. CDR3 sequence (DNA): TGTGCCAGCAGTTTGGGGGAGGACTATGGCTACACCTTC. Translating it yields CASSLGEDYGYTF.

This chain uses TRBV7-9 with TRBJ2-7; a weak D match, TRBD1 (6 bases). This CDR3 spans 12 amino acids. Per the germline V gene, CDR1 is SEHNR and CDR2 is FQNEAQ (reference sequence). With 0 bases removed from V and 9 bases from J, the gap between germline ends came to 9 bases. As DNA, the CDR3 is TGTGCCAGCAGCTTAGCAGGGGGAAGGCAGTACTTC. It yields the protein CASSLAGGRQYF.